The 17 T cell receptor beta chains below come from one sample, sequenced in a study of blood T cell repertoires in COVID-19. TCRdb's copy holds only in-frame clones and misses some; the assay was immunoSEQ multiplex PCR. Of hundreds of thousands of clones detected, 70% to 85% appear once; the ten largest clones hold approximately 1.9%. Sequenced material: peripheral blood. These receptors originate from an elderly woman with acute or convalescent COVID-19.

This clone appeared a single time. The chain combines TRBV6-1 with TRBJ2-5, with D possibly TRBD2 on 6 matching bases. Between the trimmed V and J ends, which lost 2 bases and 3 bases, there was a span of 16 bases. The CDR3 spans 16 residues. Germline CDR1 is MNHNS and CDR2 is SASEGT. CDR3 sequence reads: CASSESWAAGKETQYF. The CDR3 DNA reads TGTGCCAGCAGTGAATCCTGGGCCGCGGGAAAAGAGACCCAGTACTTC.

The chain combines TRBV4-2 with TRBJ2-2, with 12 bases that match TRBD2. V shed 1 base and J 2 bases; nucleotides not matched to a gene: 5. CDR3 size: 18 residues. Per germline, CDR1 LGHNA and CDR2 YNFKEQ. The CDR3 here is CASSQGTSGGINTGELFF. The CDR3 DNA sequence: TGTGCCAGCAGCCAAGGAACTAGCGGGGGGATTAACACCGGGGAGCTGTTTTTT.

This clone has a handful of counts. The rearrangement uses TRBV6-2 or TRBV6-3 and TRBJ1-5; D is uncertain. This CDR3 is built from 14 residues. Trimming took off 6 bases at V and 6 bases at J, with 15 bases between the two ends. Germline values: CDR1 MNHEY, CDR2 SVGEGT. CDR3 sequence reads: CASSWGGLGQPQHF. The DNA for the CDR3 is TGTGCCAGCAGCTGGGGAGGGCTCGGTCAGCCCCAGCATTTT.

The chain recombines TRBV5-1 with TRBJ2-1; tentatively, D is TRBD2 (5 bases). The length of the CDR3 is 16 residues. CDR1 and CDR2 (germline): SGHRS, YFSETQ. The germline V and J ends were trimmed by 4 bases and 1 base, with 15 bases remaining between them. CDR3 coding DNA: TGCGCCAGCAGCCCAGCCGGAGGTGGGTCCTACAATGAGCAGTTCTTC. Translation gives CASSPAGGGSYNEQFF. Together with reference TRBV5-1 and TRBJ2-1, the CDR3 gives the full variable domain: KAGVTQTPRYLIKTRGQQVTLSCSPISGHRSVSWYQQTPGQGLQFLFEYFSETQRNKGNFPGRFSGRQFSNSRSEMNVSTLELGDSALYLCASSPAGGGSYNEQFFGPGTRLTVL.

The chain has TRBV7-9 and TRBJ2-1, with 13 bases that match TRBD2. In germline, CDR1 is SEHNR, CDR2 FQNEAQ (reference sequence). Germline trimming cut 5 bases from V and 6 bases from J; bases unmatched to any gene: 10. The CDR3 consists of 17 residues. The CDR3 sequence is CASSPFHGLAGVNEQFF. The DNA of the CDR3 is TGTGCCAGCAGCCCATTCCACGGACTAGCGGGAGTCAATGAGCAGTTCTTC.

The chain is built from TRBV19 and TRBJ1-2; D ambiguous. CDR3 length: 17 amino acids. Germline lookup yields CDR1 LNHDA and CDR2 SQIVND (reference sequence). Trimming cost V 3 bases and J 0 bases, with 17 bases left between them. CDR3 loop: CASSMGYHSSSNYGYTF. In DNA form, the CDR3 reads TGTGCCAGTAGTATGGGCTATCACAGCTCGTCTAACTATGGCTACACCTTC.

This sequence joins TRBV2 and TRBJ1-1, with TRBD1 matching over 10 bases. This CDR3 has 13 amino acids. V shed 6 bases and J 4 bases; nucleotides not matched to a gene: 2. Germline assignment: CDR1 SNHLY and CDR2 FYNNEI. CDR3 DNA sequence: TGTGCCAGCAGGACAGGGGGCGCCACTGAAGCTTTCTTT. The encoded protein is CASRTGGATEAFF. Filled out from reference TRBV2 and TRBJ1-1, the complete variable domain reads EPEVTQTPSHQVTQMGQEVILRCVPISNHLYFYWYRQILGQKVEFLVSFYNNEISEKSEIFDDQFSVERPDGSNFTLKIRSTKLEDSAMYFCASRTGGATEAFFGQGTRLTVV.

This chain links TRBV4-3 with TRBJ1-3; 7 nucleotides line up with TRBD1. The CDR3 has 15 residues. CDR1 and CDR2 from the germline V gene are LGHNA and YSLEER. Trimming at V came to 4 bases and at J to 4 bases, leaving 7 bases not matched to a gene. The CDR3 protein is CASSPSNRGGNTIYF. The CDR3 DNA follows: TGCGCCAGCAGCCCCTCCAACAGGGGAGGAAACACCATATATTTT.

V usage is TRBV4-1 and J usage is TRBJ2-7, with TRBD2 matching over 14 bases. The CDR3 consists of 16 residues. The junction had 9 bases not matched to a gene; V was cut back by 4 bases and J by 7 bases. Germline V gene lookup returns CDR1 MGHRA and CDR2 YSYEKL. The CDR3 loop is CASSRGTSGSMGEQYF. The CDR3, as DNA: TGCGCCAGCAGCCGCGGGACTAGCGGGAGTATGGGGGAGCAGTACTTC.

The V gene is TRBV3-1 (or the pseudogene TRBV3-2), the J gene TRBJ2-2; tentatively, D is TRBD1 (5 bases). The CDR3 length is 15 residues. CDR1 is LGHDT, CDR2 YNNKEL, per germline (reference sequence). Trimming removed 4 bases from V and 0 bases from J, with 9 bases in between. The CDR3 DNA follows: TGTGCCAGCAGCCTCGGACACGCGAACACCGGGGAGCTGTTTTTT. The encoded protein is CASSLGHANTGELFF.

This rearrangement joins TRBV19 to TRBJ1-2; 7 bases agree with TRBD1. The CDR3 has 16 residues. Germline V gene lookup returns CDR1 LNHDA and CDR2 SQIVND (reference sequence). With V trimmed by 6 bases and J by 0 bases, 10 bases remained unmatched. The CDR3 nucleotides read TGTGCCAGTAGAAAACCTGAGCAGGGGGCTAACTATGGCTACACCTTC. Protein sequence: CASRKPEQGANYGYTF. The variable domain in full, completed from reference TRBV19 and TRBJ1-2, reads DGGITQSPKYLFRKEGQNVTLSCEQNLNHDAMYWYRQDPGQGLRLIYYSQIVNDFQKGDIAEGYSVSREKKESFPLTVTSAQKNPTAFYLCASRKPEQGANYGYTFGSGTRLTVV.

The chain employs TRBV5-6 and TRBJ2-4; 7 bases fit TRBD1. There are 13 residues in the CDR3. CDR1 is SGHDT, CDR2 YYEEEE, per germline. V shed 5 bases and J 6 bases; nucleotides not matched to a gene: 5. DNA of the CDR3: TGTGCCAGCAGAATGACAGGGATAAACATTCAGTACTTC. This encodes CASRMTGINIQYF.

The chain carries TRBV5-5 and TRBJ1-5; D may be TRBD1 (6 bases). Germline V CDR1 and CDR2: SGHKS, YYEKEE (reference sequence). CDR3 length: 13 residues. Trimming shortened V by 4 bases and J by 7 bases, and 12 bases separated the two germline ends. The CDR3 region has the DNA TGTGCCAGCAGCCACAGGGTAGAACAGCCCCAGCATTTT. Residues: CASSHRVEQPQHF.

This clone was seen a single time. This CDR3 is CASSQQGANEKLFF. CDR3 nucleotide sequence: TGTGCCAGCAGCCAACAGGGGGCAAATGAAAAACTGTTTTTT. The chain combines TRBV7-2 with TRBJ1-4; TRBD1 aligns across 9 bases. This CDR3 region has 14 residues. The J segment lost 5 bases and the V segment lost 5 bases, leaving 3 bases of the junction unmatched. Germline lookup yields CDR1 SGHTA and CDR2 FQGNSA.

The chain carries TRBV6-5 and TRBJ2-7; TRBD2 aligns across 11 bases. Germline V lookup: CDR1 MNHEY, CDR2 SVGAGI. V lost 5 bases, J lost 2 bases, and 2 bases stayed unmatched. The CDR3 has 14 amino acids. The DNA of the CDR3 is TGTGCCAGCAGTCTTAGCGGGGGGGCCTACGAGCAGTACTTC. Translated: CASSLSGGAYEQYF.

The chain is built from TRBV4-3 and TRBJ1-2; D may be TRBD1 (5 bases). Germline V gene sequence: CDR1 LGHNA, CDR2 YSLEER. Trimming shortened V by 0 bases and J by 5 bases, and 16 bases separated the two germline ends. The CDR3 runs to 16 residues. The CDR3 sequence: CASSQDWGEGRYGYTF. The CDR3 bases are TGCGCCAGCAGCCAAGATTGGGGGGAGGGTCGGTATGGCTACACCTTC.

As DNA, the CDR3 is TGTGCCAGCAGCCCCGGAGGAGGACTAGCGGCCACCGGGGAGCTGTTTTTT. Encoded protein: CASSPGGGLAATGELFF. The rearrangement links TRBV28 to TRBJ2-2; TRBD2 matches 10 bases. V trimming: 6 bases; J trimming: 4 bases; junction bases outside the gene matches: 11. CDR1 and CDR2 from the germline V gene are MDHEN and SYDVKM. The CDR3 runs 17 residues.